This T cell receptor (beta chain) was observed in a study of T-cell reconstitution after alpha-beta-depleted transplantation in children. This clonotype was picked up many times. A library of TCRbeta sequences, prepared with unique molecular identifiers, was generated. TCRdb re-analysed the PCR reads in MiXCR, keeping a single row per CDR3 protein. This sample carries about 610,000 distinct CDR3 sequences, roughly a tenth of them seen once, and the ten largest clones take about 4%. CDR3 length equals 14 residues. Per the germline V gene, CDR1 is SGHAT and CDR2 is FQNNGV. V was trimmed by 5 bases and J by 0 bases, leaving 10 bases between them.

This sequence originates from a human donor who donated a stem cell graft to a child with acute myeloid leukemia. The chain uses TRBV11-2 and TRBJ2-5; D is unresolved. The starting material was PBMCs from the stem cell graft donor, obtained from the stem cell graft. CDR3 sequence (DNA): TGTGCCAGCAGCCCTCGGATGGACCAAGAGACCCAGTACTTC. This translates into CASSPRMDQETQYF.